This TCR beta chain stems from a study of CD8 T cells in ankylosing spondylitis. Whole-study findings and limits: Matched ankylosing spondylitis synovial fluid reportedly contained a significantly enriched population of disease-linked clones. Seven or eight highly homologous variants formed a TCR beta motif that appeared characteristic of ankylosing spondylitis blood. Peripheral blood held disease-linked clones only at relatively low frequency, and these were CD8+.

Making use of molecular barcodes, quantitative 5'-RACE generated TCR beta libraries. MiXCR, run by TCRdb on the 5' RACE reads, gives a single entry per CDR3 protein. The sample holds just under 550,000 distinct CDR3 sequences, about 12% seen once. V shed 7 bases and J shed 3 bases, with 13 bases lying between them. CDR1 is SGHRS and CDR2 is YFSETQ in the germline V gene. CDR3 length: 13 amino acids. This clonotype occurred a few times. Its antigen remains unknown. The source of this sequence is a male donor with ankylosing spondylitis. Sequencing input: blood, either unsorted or a sorted T cell fraction (not recorded which). This chain uses TRBV5-1 with TRBJ1-1; TRBD1 might be the D (6 bases). CDR3 protein: CASGTFTYTEAFF. The CDR3 nucleotides are TGCGCCAGCGGGACATTTACGTACACTGAAGCTTTCTTT. Full variable domain (remainder filled in from reference TRBV5-1 and TRBJ1-1): KAGVTQTPRYLIKTRGQQVTLSCSPISGHRSVSWYQQTPGQGLQFLFEYFSETQRNKGNFPGRFSGRQFSNSRSEMNVSTLELGDSALYLCASGTFTYTEAFFGQGTRLTVV.